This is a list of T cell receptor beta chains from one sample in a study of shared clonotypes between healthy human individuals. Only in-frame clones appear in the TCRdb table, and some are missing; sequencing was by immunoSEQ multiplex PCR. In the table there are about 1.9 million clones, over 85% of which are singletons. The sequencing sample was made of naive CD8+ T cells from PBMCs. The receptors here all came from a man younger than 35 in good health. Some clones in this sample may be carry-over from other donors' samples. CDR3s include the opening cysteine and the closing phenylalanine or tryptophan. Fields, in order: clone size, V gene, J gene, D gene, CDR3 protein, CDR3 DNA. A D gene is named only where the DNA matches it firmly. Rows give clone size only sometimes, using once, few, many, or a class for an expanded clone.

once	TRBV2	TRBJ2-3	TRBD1	CASTDGTVYTDTQYF	TGTGCCAGTACAGACGGGACAGTCTACACAGATACGCAGTATTTT
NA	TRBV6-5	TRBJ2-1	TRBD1	CASSKDRGRLNEQFF	TGTGCCAGCAGTAAGGACAGGGGGCGCCTCAATGAGCAGTTCTTC
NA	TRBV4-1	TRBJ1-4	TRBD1	CASRKGASNEKLFF	TGCGCCAGCAGAAAGGGGGCATCCAATGAAAAACTGTTTTTT
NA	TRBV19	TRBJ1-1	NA	CASSAGLRNTEAFF	TGTGCCAGTAGTGCGGGACTGAGGAATACTGAAGCTTTCTTT
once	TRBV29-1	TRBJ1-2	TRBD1	CSVTGTGNGYTF	TGCAGCGTTACCGGGACAGGGAATGGCTACACCTTC
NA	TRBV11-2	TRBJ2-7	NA	CAIPRVSSYEQYF	TGTGCCATCCCAAGGGTGAGCTCCTACGAGCAGTACTTC
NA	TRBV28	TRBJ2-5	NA	CASSGGTQYF	TGTGCCAGCAGTGGCGGGACCCAGTACTTC
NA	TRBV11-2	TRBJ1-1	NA	CASSLFTAVEAFF	TGTGCCAGCAGCTTATTTACAGCCGTAGAAGCTTTCTTT
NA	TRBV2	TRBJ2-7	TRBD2	CASSEMRTSGLSYEQYF	TGTGCCAGCAGTGAGATGCGGACTAGCGGTTTATCCTACGAGCAGTACTTC
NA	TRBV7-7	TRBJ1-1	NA	CASSLAENTEAFF	TGTGCCAGCAGCTTAGCAGAGAACACTGAAGCTTTCTTT
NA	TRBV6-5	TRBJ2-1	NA	CASSYPRTNEQFF	TGTGCCAGCAGTTACCCACGGACCAATGAGCAGTTCTTC
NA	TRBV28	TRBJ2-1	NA	CASSLWRRTSSYNEQFF	TGTGCCAGCAGTTTATGGCGTAGGACCAGCTCCTACAATGAGCAGTTCTTC
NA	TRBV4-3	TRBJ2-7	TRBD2	CASSQGGLAGKRTYEQYF	TGCGCCAGCAGCCAAGGAGGACTAGCGGGAAAAAGGACCTACGAGCAGTACTTC
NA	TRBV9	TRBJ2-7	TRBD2	CASSVVAGVEYEQYF	TGTGCCAGCAGCGTAGTTGCGGGAGTTGAGTACGAGCAGTACTTC
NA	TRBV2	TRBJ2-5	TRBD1	CASSEGVQGAQWETQYF	TGTGCCAGCAGTGAAGGGGTACAGGGGGCGCAGTGGGAGACCCAGTACTTC
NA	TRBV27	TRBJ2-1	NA	CASSSGMRRGWTYNEQFF	TGTGCCAGCAGTTCCGGTATGAGACGCGGCTGGACCTACAATGAGCAGTTCTTC
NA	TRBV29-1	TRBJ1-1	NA	CSGLGGFNTEAFF	TGCAGCGGCTTAGGAGGGTTTAACACTGAAGCTTTCTTT
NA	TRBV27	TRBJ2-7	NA	CASSYTRSYEQYF	TGTGCCAGCAGTTATACTCGATCCTACGAGCAGTACTTC
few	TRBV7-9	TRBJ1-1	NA	CASRATGTEAFF	TGTGCCAGCAGGGCCACGGGGACTGAAGCTTTCTTT
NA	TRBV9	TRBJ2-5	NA	CASSVGGHLDQYF	TGTGCCAGCAGCGTAGGAGGACACCTCGATCAGTACTTC
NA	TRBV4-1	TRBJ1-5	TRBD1	CASSQRDRGVNQPQHF	TGCGCCAGCAGCCAGCGGGACAGGGGGGTTAATCAGCCCCAGCATTTT
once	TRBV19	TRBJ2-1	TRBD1	CASSISTGSYNEQFF	TGTGCCAGTAGTATATCGACAGGGTCCTACAATGAGCAGTTCTTC
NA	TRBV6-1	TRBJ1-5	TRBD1	CASSEAQGEVSNQPQHF	TGTGCCAGCAGTGAAGCGCAGGGGGAAGTGAGCAATCAGCCCCAGCATTTT
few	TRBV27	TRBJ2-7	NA	CASSDSSYEQYF	TGTGCCAGCAGTGACAGTTCCTACGAGCAGTACTTC
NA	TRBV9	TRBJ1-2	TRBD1	CASSMGQGSNGYTF	TGTGCCAGCAGCATGGGACAGGGAAGTAATGGCTACACCTTC
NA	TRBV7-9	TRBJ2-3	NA	CASSLRRASTDTQYF	TGTGCCAGCAGCTTGCGGAGGGCTAGCACAGATACGCAGTATTTT
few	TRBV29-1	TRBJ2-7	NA	CSVTGPYEQYF	TGCAGCGTCACAGGGCCCTACGAGCAGTACTTC
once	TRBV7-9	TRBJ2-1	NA	CASSLKGSPVQFF	TGTGCCAGCAGCTTAAAAGGGAGCCCTGTGCAGTTCTTC
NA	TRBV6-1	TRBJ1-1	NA	CATSPLQKYEAFF	TGTGCCACCTCCCCCCTCCAAAAATATGAAGCTTTCTTT
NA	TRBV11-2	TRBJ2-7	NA	CASSLVGPSYEQYF	TGTGCCAGCAGCTTAGTGGGACCTTCCTACGAGCAGTACTTC
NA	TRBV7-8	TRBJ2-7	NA	CASSLVDSSYEQYF	TGTGCCAGCAGCTTAGTGGACAGCTCCTACGAGCAGTACTTC
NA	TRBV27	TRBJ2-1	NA	CASSSRAGSSYNEQFF	TGTGCCAGCAGTTCTCGGGCGGGTAGCTCCTACAATGAGCAGTTCTTC
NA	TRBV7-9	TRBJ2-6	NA	CASSSVHRLSGANVLTF	TGTGCCAGCAGCTCTGTTCACAGACTATCTGGGGCCAACGTCCTGACTTTC
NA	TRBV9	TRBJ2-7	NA	CASSVDKGSEQYF	TGTGCCAGCAGCGTAGATAAGGGGAGCGAGCAGTACTTC
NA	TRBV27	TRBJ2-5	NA	CASGGGHRVSQYF	TGTGCCAGCGGGGGGGGCCACCGTGTATCCCAGTACTTC
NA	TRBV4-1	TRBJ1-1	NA	CASSQGESMNTEAFF	TGCGCCAGCAGCCAAGGGGAGTCCATGAACACTGAAGCTTTCTTT
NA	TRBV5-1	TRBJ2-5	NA	CASSLTADRETQYF	TGCGCCAGCAGCTTGACGGCAGATCGGGAGACCCAGTACTTC
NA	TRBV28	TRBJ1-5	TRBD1	CASLRTGGRQPQHF	TGTGCCAGCCTTCGGACAGGGGGCCGGCAGCCCCAGCATTTT
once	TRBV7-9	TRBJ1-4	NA	CASRAGRSHIGDEKLFF	TGTGCCAGCAGGGCAGGTCGTAGCCACATAGGTGATGAAAAACTGTTTTTT
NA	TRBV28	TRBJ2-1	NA	CASRLYNEQFF	TGTGCCAGCCGCTTATACAATGAGCAGTTCTTC
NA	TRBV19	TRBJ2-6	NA	CASRPGGANVLTF	TGTGCCAGTAGGCCAGGCGGGGCCAACGTCCTGACTTTC
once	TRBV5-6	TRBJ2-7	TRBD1	CASSSTGAEQYF	TGTGCCAGCAGCTCGACAGGGGCCGAGCAGTACTTC
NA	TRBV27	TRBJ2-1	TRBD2	CASSSQASGEAYNEQFF	TGTGCCAGCAGTTCGCAAGCTAGCGGGGAGGCCTACAATGAGCAGTTCTTC
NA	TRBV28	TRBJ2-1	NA	CASSPRTRNEQFF	TGTGCCAGCAGCCCACGGACGAGGAATGAGCAGTTCTTC
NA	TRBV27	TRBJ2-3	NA	CASSAQLLERRSTDTQYF	TGTGCCAGCAGTGCCCAACTTTTAGAGCGGAGAAGCACAGATACGCAGTATTTT
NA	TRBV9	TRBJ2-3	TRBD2	CASSEGTTNTDTQYF	TGTGCCAGCAGCGAGGGGACTACGAACACAGATACGCAGTATTTT
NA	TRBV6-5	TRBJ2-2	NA	CASTFQFTGELFF	TGTGCCAGCACCTTCCAGTTCACCGGGGAGCTGTTTTTT
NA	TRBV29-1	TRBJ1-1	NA	CSVLQGYTEAFF	TGCAGCGTCCTACAGGGTTACACTGAAGCTTTCTTT
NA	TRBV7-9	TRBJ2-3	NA	CASSLRDTDTQYF	TGTGCCAGCAGCTTGCGGGACACAGATACGCAGTATTTT